This is a list of T cell receptor beta chains from one sample in a study of blood T cell repertoires in COVID-19. The protocol was immunoSEQ multiplex PCR, while the TCRdb copy is restricted to in-frame clones and leaves out a portion. The sample lists about 92,000 clones; 60% to 85% were seen once. The sample comprised peripheral blood. The receptors were sampled from a man aged 50 or older who had recovered from COVID-19. Each CDR3 is given with its conserved first and last residue. Fields, in order: J gene, V gene, D gene, clone size, CDR3 protein, CDR3 DNA. D genes are given only for firm matches. Clone size is given for some rows only: seen once, a few or many times, or a class if the clone is expanded.

j_gene: TRBJ1-2
v_gene: TRBV4-2
d_gene: TRBD1
abundance: NA
CDR3aa: CASSQPQTDRGSGGYTF
CDR3nt: TGTGCCAGCAGCCAACCTCAAACTGACAGGGGTTCGGGTGGCTACACCTTC

j_gene: TRBJ1-2
v_gene: TRBV25-1
d_gene: NA
abundance: NA
CDR3aa: CASSPLGANYGYTF
CDR3nt: TGTGCCAGCAGCCCTCTCGGGGCTAACTATGGCTACACCTTC

j_gene: TRBJ2-7
v_gene: TRBV20-1
d_gene: TRBD2
abundance: NA
CDR3aa: CSASGGTSGIFYEQYF
CDR3nt: TGCAGTGCTAGTGGTGGGACTAGCGGGATTTTTTACGAGCAGTACTTC

j_gene: TRBJ2-1
v_gene: TRBV29-1
d_gene: TRBD2
abundance: NA
CDR3aa: CSITGLAGGTNNEQFF
CDR3nt: TGCAGCATCACGGGACTAGCGGGGGGGACTAACAATGAGCAGTTCTTC

j_gene: TRBJ2-3
v_gene: TRBV5-1
d_gene: TRBD2
abundance: NA
CDR3aa: CASSFESGRGTDTQYF
CDR3nt: TGCGCCAGCAGCTTCGAGAGCGGGAGAGGGACAGATACGCAGTATTTT

j_gene: TRBJ1-2
v_gene: TRBV7-2
d_gene: NA
abundance: NA
CDR3aa: CASSSLRQHTINYGYTF
CDR3nt: TGTGCCAGCAGCTCACTGCGACAGCATACAATAAACTATGGCTACACCTTC

j_gene: TRBJ1-2
v_gene: TRBV5-5
d_gene: NA
abundance: NA
CDR3aa: CASSLWKGGDYGYTF
CDR3nt: TGTGCCAGCAGCTTGTGGAAAGGGGGAGACTATGGCTACACCTTC

j_gene: TRBJ1-6
v_gene: TRBV27
d_gene: NA
abundance: NA
CDR3aa: CASSLPRTYNSPLHF
CDR3nt: TGTGCCAGCAGTCTACCGCGGACCTATAATTCACCCCTCCACTTT

j_gene: TRBJ2-7
v_gene: TRBV7-9
d_gene: TRBD1
abundance: NA
CDR3aa: CASSHDRGLYEQYF
CDR3nt: TGTGCCAGCAGCCACGACAGGGGCTTATACGAGCAGTACTTC

j_gene: TRBJ2-3
v_gene: TRBV4-3
d_gene: TRBD2
abundance: NA
CDR3aa: CASSQDLAGGSDTQYF
CDR3nt: TGCGCCAGCAGCCAAGATCTAGCGGGAGGTTCAGATACGCAGTATTTT

j_gene: TRBJ2-2
v_gene: TRBV5-1
d_gene: NA
abundance: NA
CDR3aa: CASSLGTGTGELFF
CDR3nt: TGCGCCAGCAGCTTGGGTACAGGGACCGGGGAGCTGTTTTTT

j_gene: TRBJ2-1
v_gene: TRBV7-3
d_gene: TRBD2
abundance: once
CDR3aa: CASSVSGSLNEQFF
CDR3nt: TGTGCCAGCAGCGTTAGCGGGAGTTTAAATGAGCAGTTCTTC

j_gene: TRBJ2-6
v_gene: TRBV7-3
d_gene: NA
abundance: NA
CDR3aa: CASSSGDPGANVLTF
CDR3nt: TGTGCCAGCAGCTCGGGGGATCCTGGGGCCAACGTCCTGACTTTC

j_gene: TRBJ1-4
v_gene: TRBV4-2
d_gene: NA
abundance: NA
CDR3aa: CASSQETGRNEKLFF
CDR3nt: TGTGCCAGCAGCCAAGAAACAGGAAGGAATGAAAAACTGTTTTTT

j_gene: TRBJ1-6
v_gene: TRBV3-1/TRBV3-2
d_gene: NA
abundance: few
CDR3aa: CASSLGGSSYNSPLHF
CDR3nt: TGTGCCAGCAGCCTCGGGGGGTCGTCCTATAATTCACCCCTCCACTTT